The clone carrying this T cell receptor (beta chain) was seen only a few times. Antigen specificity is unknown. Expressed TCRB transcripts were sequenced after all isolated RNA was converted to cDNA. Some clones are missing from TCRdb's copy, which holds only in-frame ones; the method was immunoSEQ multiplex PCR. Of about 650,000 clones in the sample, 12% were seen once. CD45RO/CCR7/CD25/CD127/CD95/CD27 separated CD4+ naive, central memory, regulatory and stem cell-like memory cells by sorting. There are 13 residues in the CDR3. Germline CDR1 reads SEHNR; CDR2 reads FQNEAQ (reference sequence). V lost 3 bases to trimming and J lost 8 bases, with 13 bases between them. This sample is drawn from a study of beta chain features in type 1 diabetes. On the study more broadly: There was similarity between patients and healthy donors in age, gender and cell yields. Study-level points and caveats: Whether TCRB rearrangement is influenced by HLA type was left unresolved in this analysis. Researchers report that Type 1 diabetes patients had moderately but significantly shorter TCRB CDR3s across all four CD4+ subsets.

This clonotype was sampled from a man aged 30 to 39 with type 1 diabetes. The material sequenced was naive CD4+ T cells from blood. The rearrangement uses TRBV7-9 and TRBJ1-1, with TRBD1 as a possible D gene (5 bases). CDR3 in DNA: TGTGCCAGCAGCTTGAGCCAGGGCCTAGAAGCTTTCTTT. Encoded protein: CASSLSQGLEAFF.